The entry below gives a single TCR beta chain sequence along with its context. The antigen remains unidentified. The data were obtained in a study of cytomegalovirus exposure and HLA in healthy donors. The study, taken as a whole, reports: It is likely that the observed cluster of highly shared sequence variants was a sequencing artifact. The presence/absence work took it that sequencing depth was about the same across donors.

V was shortened by 5 bases and J by 9 bases, with 16 bases between the two germline ends. This CDR3 has 13 residues. Per germline, CDR1 SSHAT and CDR2 FNYEAQ (reference sequence). 13 Jbeta primers and 60 Vbeta primers were used for the PCR. Repertoires were generated with immunoSEQ multiplex PCR, while TCRdb's copy carries only in-frame clones and drops some. The table lists 200,000 to 250,000 clones, around 89% of them singletons. It was healthy bone marrow donors who served as donors. Material for sequencing was PBMCs. The chain combines TRBV7-7 with TRBJ1-2; D call uncertain. The sequence came from a woman younger than 30 in good health and CMV-seronegative. This CDR3 reads CASSPWVTGSYTF. CDR3 sequence (DNA): TGTGCCAGCAGCCCGTGGGTTACCGGGAGCTACACCTTC.